This T cell receptor (beta chain) appears in the sequencing data of a study of a mutant IDH1 vaccine in newly diagnosed glioma. Looking at the study overall: At weeks 1, 3, 5, 7, 11, 15, 19 and 23, patients received a vaccination, eight in all.

This clone was counted once. The antigen is not known. Time point given: week 23, last vaccination. One vaccine dose held 300 ug of mutant IDH1 20-mer peptide and came with topical imiquimod. CDR3 length: 16 amino acids. V was pared by 6 bases and J by 2 bases, with 11 bases of the junction left unmatched. The germline V gene encodes CDR1 MNHEY and CDR2 SMNVEV (reference sequence). Clones were sequenced by immunoSEQ multiplex PCR, and TCRdb holds only the in-frame ones, with some missing. The table lists 25,000 to 30,000 clones, approximately 78% of them singletons. This TCR came from a woman between 25 and 40 years old with glioma. The V gene is TRBV27, the J gene TRBJ2-3, with 7 bases matching TRBD1. The source material was PBMCs, sampled from a glioma patient whose treatment included an IDH1 peptide vaccine. In DNA form, the CDR3 reads TGTGCCAGCAGCCCCGGGACAGCTCTTTACACAGATACGCAGTATTTT. This sequence encodes CASSPGTALYTDTQYF.